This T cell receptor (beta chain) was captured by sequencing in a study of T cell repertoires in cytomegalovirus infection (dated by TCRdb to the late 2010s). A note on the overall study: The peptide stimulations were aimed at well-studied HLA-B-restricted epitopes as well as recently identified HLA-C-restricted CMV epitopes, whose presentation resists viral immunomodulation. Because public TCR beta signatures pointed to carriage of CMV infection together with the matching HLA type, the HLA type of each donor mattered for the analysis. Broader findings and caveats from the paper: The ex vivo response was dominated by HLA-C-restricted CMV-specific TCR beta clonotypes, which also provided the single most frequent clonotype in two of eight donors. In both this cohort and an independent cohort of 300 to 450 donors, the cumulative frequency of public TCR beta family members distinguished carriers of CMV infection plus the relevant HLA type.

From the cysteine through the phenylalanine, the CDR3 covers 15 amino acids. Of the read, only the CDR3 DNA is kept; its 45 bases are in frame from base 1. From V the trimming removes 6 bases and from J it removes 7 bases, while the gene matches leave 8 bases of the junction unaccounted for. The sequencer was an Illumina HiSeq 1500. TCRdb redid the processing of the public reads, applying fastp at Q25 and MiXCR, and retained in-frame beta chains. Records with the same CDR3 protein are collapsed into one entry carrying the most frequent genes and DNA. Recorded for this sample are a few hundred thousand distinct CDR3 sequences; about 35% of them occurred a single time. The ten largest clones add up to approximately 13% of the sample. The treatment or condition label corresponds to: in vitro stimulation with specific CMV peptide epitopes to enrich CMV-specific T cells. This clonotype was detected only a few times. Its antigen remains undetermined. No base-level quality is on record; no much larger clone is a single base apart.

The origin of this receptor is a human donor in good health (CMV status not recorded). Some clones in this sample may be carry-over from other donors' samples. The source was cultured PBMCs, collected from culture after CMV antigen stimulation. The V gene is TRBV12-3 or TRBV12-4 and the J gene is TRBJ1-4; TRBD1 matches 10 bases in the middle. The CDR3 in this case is CASSRQGAVGEKLFF. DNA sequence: TGTGCCAGCAGCAGACAGGGGGCTGTTGGTGAAAAACTGTTTTTT.